This T cell receptor (beta chain) appears in the sequencing data of a study of blood T cell repertoires in COVID-19. Generated by immunoSEQ multiplex PCR, the TCRdb table keeps only in-frame clones and is missing some. Of around 50,000 clones in the sample, about 89% were seen once. This CDR3 has 12 amino acids. Trimming removed 3 bases from V and 8 bases from J, with 10 bases in between. From germline, CDR1 is SGHAT and CDR2 FQNNGV. The sequencing input was peripheral blood. The clonotype comes from an older man with active COVID-19. This chain connects TRBV11-2 to TRBJ1-2; the D is unclear. DNA for the CDR3: TGTGCCAGCAGCTTGGTCGGGTACGGCTACACCTTC. Residues: CASSLVGYGYTF.